Listed here are 20 T cell receptor beta chains from one sample, sequenced in a study of T cell responses to AZD1222 COVID-19 vaccine. Libraries were prepared by immunoSEQ multiplex PCR; TCRdb keeps only in-frame clonotypes and omits some of them. The table has about 73,000 clones, more than 70% seen once. The sequenced sample was peripheral blood, obtained on day 0 of AZD1222 vaccination. The receptors were sampled from an adult in good health.

The chain uses TRBV19 and TRBJ2-3; perhaps TRBD1 as D (6 bases). V was shortened by 7 bases and J by 1 base, with 9 bases between the two germline ends. The CDR3 has 13 residues. The V gene's germline CDR1 is LNHDA and CDR2 SQIVND (reference sequence). The CDR3 sequence is CASTRQGTDTQYF. For the CDR3, the DNA is TGTGCCAGTACCCGACAGGGCACAGATACGCAGTATTTT.

The V and J genes are TRBV10-1 and TRBJ1-5; D may be TRBD1 (5 bases). Trimming stripped 8 bases from V and 0 bases from J, with 26 bases between. The germline gives CDR1 WNHNN, CDR2 SYGVQD (reference sequence). The CDR3 sequence is 19 residues long. The CDR3: CASEVGRAAVPPSNQPQHF. As DNA, the CDR3 is TGCGCCAGCGAAGTGGGACGGGCCGCGGTACCCCCTAGCAATCAGCCCCAGCATTTT.

V is TRBV28 and J is TRBJ2-4; TRBD2 aligns across 11 bases. Losses at the gene ends were 8 bases for V and 0 bases for J; bases not matched to a gene: 6. The CDR3 is made up of 16 amino acids. Germline-derived CDR1 and CDR2 are MDHEN and SYDVKM. The CDR3 reads CASQTSGAQAKNIQYF. CDR3 in DNA: TGTGCCAGCCAGACTAGCGGGGCCCAAGCCAAAAACATTCAGTACTTC.

This chain links TRBV5-4 with TRBJ2-7; 12 positions agree with TRBD1. The V and J ends lost 3 bases and 6 bases, in that order; junction bases with no gene match: 1. This CDR3 region has 13 residues. Germline values: CDR1 SGHNT, CDR2 YYREEE (reference sequence). The CDR3 DNA follows: TGTGCCAGCAGCTGGGGACAGGGGGCCGAGCAGTACTTC. This translates into CASSWGQGAEQYF.

This clone showed up just once. The rearrangement uses TRBV11-2 and TRBJ2-1; 7 positions agree with TRBD2. This CDR3 comprises 18 residues. Germline V CDR1 and CDR2: SGHAT, FQNNGV. V shed 1 base, J shed 4 bases, and the junction held 13 bases outside the gene matches. The CDR3 nucleotides are TGTGCCAGCAGCTTAGTTTTAGCTAGCGGTACCGTTTACAATGAGCAGTTCTTC. Translated, it gives CASSLVLASGTVYNEQFF. Based on the CDR3 plus reference TRBV11-2 and TRBJ2-1, the full variable domain is EAGVAQSPRYKIIEKRQSVAFWCNPISGHATLYWYQQILGQGPKLLIQFQNNGVVDDSQLPKDRFSAERLKGVDSTLKIQPAKLEDSAVYLCASSLVLASGTVYNEQFFGPGTRLTVL.

The J gene is TRBJ2-5, the V gene TRBV3-1 (or the pseudogene TRBV3-2); 7 nucleotides line up with TRBD1. The CDR3 runs 14 residues. Germline V gives CDR1 LGHDT, CDR2 YNNKEL (reference sequence). V trimming: 0 bases; J trimming: 5 bases; junction bases outside the gene matches: 3. The CDR3 sequence: CASSQEDRRETQYF. DNA for the CDR3: TGTGCCAGCAGCCAAGAGGACAGGAGGGAGACCCAGTACTTC.

The chain recombines TRBV27 with TRBJ1-1; D gene ambiguous. CDR3 size: 14 residues. Germline CDR1 and CDR2: MNHEY and SMNVEV (reference sequence). V was cut by 6 bases and J by 3 bases, with 14 bases left in between. Here the CDR3 reads CASRQRPVYTEAFF. The CDR3 region has the DNA TGTGCCAGCAGACAAAGACCTGTGTACACTGAAGCTTTCTTT.

V usage is TRBV9 and J usage is TRBJ1-2; D gene unclear. CDR1 and CDR2 from the germline V gene are SGDLS and YYNGEE. Trimming cost V 0 bases and J 0 bases, with 6 bases left between them. The CDR3 is 14 residues long. This CDR3 reads CASSVDSSNYGYTF. The CDR3 DNA is TGTGCCAGCAGCGTAGATTCTTCTAACTATGGCTACACCTTC.

The chain combines TRBV5-4 with TRBJ2-3; TRBD1 matches 8 bases. Germline loops: CDR1 SGHNT, CDR2 YYREEE (reference sequence). The CDR3 runs to 15 residues. With 4 bases clipped from V and 6 bases from J, the junction kept 10 bases outside the gene matches. CDR3 in amino acids: CASSTVRGRQDTQYF. As DNA, the CDR3 is TGTGCCAGCAGCACTGTCAGGGGGCGACAGGATACGCAGTATTTT.

The chain employs TRBV7-2 and TRBJ2-3; weak D call: TRBD1 (5 bases). There are 11 residues in the CDR3. Germline V lookup: CDR1 SGHTA, CDR2 FQGNSA. V lost 6 bases to trimming and J lost 8 bases, with 9 bases between them. CDR3 sequence (DNA): TGTGCCAGCAGAGAAGGGGTTACGCAGTATTTT. Translating it yields CASREGVTQYF.

V and J are TRBV9 and TRBJ2-1, with D perhaps being TRBD1 or TRBD2 (5 bases each). Germline V gives CDR1 SGDLS, CDR2 YYNGEE. The CDR3 extends over 17 amino acids. V was clipped by 3 bases and J by 3 bases, with 19 bases between them. The CDR3 DNA reads TGTGCCAGCAGCGACTTAGGGACCCTAGCTGGCTACAATGAGCAGTTCTTC. The encoded protein is CASSDLGTLAGYNEQFF.

V usage is TRBV28 and J usage is TRBJ1-1, with 7 bases identical to TRBD1. The CDR3 is 14 residues long. Per the germline V gene, CDR1 is MDHEN and CDR2 is SYDVKM. The junction had 6 bases not matched to a gene; V was cut back by 8 bases and J by 0 bases. In DNA form, the CDR3 reads TGTGCCAGCGGGACAGAAGTCATGAACACTGAAGCTTTCTTT. It is translated as CASGTEVMNTEAFF.

The rearrangement uses TRBV7-8 and TRBJ2-2; 10 bases align to TRBD1. CDR1 is SGHVS and CDR2 is FQNEAQ in the germline V gene. Trimming at V came to 3 bases and at J to 6 bases, leaving 7 bases not matched to a gene. This CDR3 comprises 16 residues. The CDR3 bases are TGTGCCAGCAGCTTCAAAGGACAGGGGGGAGCCGGGGAGCTGTTTTTT. It is translated as CASSFKGQGGAGELFF.

The rearrangement joins TRBV5-3 to TRBJ1-5, with 8 bases lining up with TRBD1. Being an ORF, TRBV5-3 has a function that is uncertain. The CDR3 length is 15 residues. With 5 bases clipped from V and 4 bases from J, the junction kept 8 bases outside the gene matches. The CDR3 coding sequence is TGTGCCAGAAGTCTCGACAGGGGACTTAATCAGCCCCAGCATTTT. Encoded protein: CARSLDRGLNQPQHF.

The chain uses TRBV3-1 (or the pseudogene TRBV3-2) and TRBJ2-3; TRBD2 matches 10 bases. In germline, CDR1 is LGHDT, CDR2 YNNKEL (reference sequence). V was clipped by 5 bases and J by 6 bases; unmatched bases: 8. This CDR3 has 15 amino acids. DNA for the CDR3: TGTGCCAGCAGCTCGCTAGCGGGAGAAGGGGATACGCAGTATTTT. As protein: CASSSLAGEGDTQYF.

This rearrangement joins TRBV6-5 to TRBJ1-4; D may be TRBD1 (5 bases). The V end was cut by 6 bases, the J end by 7 bases, with 15 bases between. The CDR3 is 14 amino acids. Germline CDR1 MNHEY, CDR2 SVGAGI. CDR3 in DNA: TGTGCCAGCAGGATGACAGACCAGACTGAAAAACTGTTTTTT. This codes for CASRMTDQTEKLFF.

The chain combines TRBV5-4 with TRBJ2-1; no clear D. CDR3 length: 14 amino acids. V lost 1 base to trimming and J lost 7 bases, with 12 bases between them. The V gene's germline CDR1 is SGHNT and CDR2 YYREEE (reference sequence). In nucleotides, the CDR3 is TGTGCCAGCAGCTTGATCGCTGGACGAAATGAGCAGTTCTTC. This translates into CASSLIAGRNEQFF.

The chain recombines TRBV28 with TRBJ1-2, with a tentative D call TRBD1 (6 bases). Germline assignment: CDR1 MDHEN and CDR2 SYDVKM. V lost 7 bases to trimming and J lost 3 bases, with 15 bases between them. This CDR3 contains 14 residues. CDR3 nucleotide sequence: TGTGCCAGCACCCGAGGGGGGGATTACTATGGCTACACCTTC. The encoded protein is CASTRGGDYYGYTF.

The chain is built from TRBV7-3 and TRBJ2-1; 11 bases agree with TRBD2. From germline, CDR1 is SGHTA and CDR2 FQGTGA. This CDR3 comprises 15 residues. V dropped 0 bases and J dropped 7; count of bases not matched to a gene: 2. In nucleotides, the CDR3 is TGTGCCAGCAGCTTAACGACTAGCGGGGTAAATGAGCAGTTCTTC. It is translated as CASSLTTSGVNEQFF.

The chain employs TRBV19 and TRBJ2-7; possibly TRBD1 for D (6 bases). Trimming took 6 bases from V and 2 from J, leaving 17 bases between them. The CDR3 consists of 15 residues. Germline assignment: CDR1 LNHDA and CDR2 SQIVND (reference sequence). The CDR3 DNA is TGTGCCAGTAGCAGAAGCCGGGACAACCCCTACGAGCAGTACTTC. It codes for CASSRSRDNPYEQYF.